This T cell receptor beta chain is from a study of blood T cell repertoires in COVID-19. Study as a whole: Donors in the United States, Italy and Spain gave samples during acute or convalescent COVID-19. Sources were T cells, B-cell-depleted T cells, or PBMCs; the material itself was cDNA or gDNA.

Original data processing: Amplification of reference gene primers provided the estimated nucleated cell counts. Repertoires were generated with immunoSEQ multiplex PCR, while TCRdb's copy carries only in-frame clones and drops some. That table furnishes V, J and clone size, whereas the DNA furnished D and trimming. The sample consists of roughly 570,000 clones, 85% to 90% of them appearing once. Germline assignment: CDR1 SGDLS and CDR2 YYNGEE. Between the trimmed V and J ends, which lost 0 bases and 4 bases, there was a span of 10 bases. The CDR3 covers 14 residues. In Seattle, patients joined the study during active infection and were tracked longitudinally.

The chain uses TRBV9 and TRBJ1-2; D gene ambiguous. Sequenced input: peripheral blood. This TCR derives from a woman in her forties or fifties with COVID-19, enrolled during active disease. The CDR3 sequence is CASSVGGSSYGYTF. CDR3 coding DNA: TGTGCCAGCAGCGTAGGAGGCAGCTCCTATGGCTACACCTTC. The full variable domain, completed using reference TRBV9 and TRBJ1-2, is DSGVTQTPKHLITATGQRVTLRCSPRSGDLSVYWYQQSLDQGLQFLIQYYNGEERAKGNILERFSAQQFPDLHSELNLSSLELGDSALYFCASSVGGSSYGYTFGSGTRLTVV.